A single sample gave rise to the 13 T cell receptor beta chains below, sequenced in a study of T cell responses to AZD1222 COVID-19 vaccine. Measured with immunoSEQ multiplex PCR; TCRdb has only the in-frame clones, and not every one. The table shows some 130,000 clones, with roughly 90% occurring only once. The material was peripheral blood, obtained on day 0 of AZD1222 vaccination. These receptors came from an adult in good health.

V and J are TRBV5-1 and TRBJ1-3, with D unclear. The CDR3 is made up of 16 amino acids. The germline V gene has CDR1 SGHRS and CDR2 YFSETQ. V was shortened by 2 bases and J by 0 bases, with 12 bases between the two germline ends. For the CDR3, the DNA is TGCGCCAGCAGCTTTGAGGCCAGAAGCTCTGGAAACACCATATATTTT. This codes for CASSFEARSSGNTIYF.

The chain couples TRBV6-4 to TRBJ1-2; D possibly corresponds to TRBD1 (5 bases). Germline V gene lookup returns CDR1 MRHNA and CDR2 SNTAGT. The V end was cut by 0 bases, the J end by 8 bases, with 19 bases between. The CDR3 length is 16 residues. The chain's CDR3 is CASSDSRFPGRPGYTF. Here the CDR3 DNA reads TGTGCCAGCAGTGACTCGAGGTTTCCAGGGCGGCCGGGCTACACCTTC.

The chain has TRBV14 and TRBJ2-1; no clear D. The CDR3 is 13 amino acids. Germline V gene lookup returns CDR1 SGHDN and CDR2 FVKESK. The V end was cut by 0 bases, the J end by 9 bases, with 9 bases between. CDR3 in DNA: TGTGCCAGCAGCCAAGACCCAGTGGCTGAGCAGTTCTTC. It yields the protein CASSQDPVAEQFF.

This clone was observed a single time. The chain uses TRBV4-3 and TRBJ2-7; D is ambiguous. The ends were cut back, 4 bases at V and 3 bases at J, with 13 bases in the middle. This CDR3 is 14 amino acids long. Germline values: CDR1 LGHNA, CDR2 YSLEER. The CDR3 here is CASSPHYSNYEQYF. DNA of the CDR3: TGCGCCAGCAGCCCCCACTACAGCAACTACGAGCAGTACTTC.

The CDR3 spells CASSSGELSGANVLTF. The CDR3 region has the DNA TGTGCCAGCAGTTCAGGGGAACTCTCTGGGGCCAACGTCCTGACTTTC. This rearrangement joins TRBV6-5 to TRBJ2-6; maybe TRBD1 (6 bases). V was clipped by 4 bases and J by 0 bases, with 10 bases between them. The length of the CDR3 is 16 residues. Per germline, CDR1 MNHEY and CDR2 SVGAGI.

This chain uses TRBV19 with TRBJ1-5; D gene ambiguous. CDR3 length: 16 amino acids. Between the trimmed V and J ends, which lost 5 bases and 6 bases, there was a span of 20 bases. Germline values: CDR1 LNHDA, CDR2 SQIVND (reference sequence). The CDR3 region is CASSSLRGLISQPQHF. In DNA form, the CDR3 reads TGTGCCAGTAGTTCTCTCCGGGGTTTAATTTCTCAGCCCCAGCATTTT. Drawing the rest from reference TRBV19 and TRBJ1-5, the complete variable domain is DGGITQSPKYLFRKEGQNVTLSCEQNLNHDAMYWYRQDPGQGLRLIYYSQIVNDFQKGDIAEGYSVSREKKESFPLTVTSAQKNPTAFYLCASSSLRGLISQPQHFGDGTRLSIL.

J is TRBJ2-3 and V is TRBV7-9, with TRBD1 as a possible D gene (5 bases). Trimming stripped 7 bases from V and 4 bases from J, with 27 bases between. Germline loops: CDR1 SEHNR, CDR2 FQNEAQ (reference sequence). CDR3 length: 18 residues. Here the CDR3 DNA reads TGTGCCAGCACCCAAGGCTGGGGCCCGCCACTTCTCGCAGATACGCAGTATTTT. Protein: CASTQGWGPPLLADTQYF. Full variable domain (missing parts from reference TRBV7-9 and TRBJ2-3): DTGVSQNPRHKITKRGQNVTFRCDPISEHNRLYWYRQTLGQGPEFLTYFQNEAQLEKSRLLSDRFSAERPKGSFSTLEIQRTEQGDSAMYLCASTQGWGPPLLADTQYFGPGTRLTVL.

Remarks on this clone: Other DNA variants within this sample encode the same CDR3. The chain uses TRBV15 and TRBJ2-5; D could derive from TRBD1 or TRBD2 (6 bases each). Germline lookup yields CDR1 LNHNV and CDR2 YYDKDF (reference sequence). V was trimmed by 1 base and J by 4 bases, leaving 13 bases between them. This CDR3 has 15 amino acids. As DNA, the CDR3 is TGTGCCACCAGCAGAGTAGGGGGGCTTGGAGAGACCCAGTACTTC. The encoded protein is CATSRVGGLGETQYF.

The chain has TRBV15 and TRBJ2-7, with TRBD1 identical over 9 bases. J gave up 0 bases and V 0 bases, and 15 bases lay outside the gene matches. Germline V gives CDR1 LNHNV, CDR2 YYDKDF (reference sequence). The CDR3 is made up of 20 amino acids. The CDR3 spells CATSRDRVKDRGEGSYEQYF. DNA for the CDR3: TGTGCCACCAGCAGAGATAGGGTCAAGGACAGGGGAGAGGGCTCCTACGAGCAGTACTTC.

The chain carries TRBV25-1 and TRBJ1-2, with 7 positions matching TRBD1. The length of the CDR3 is 16 residues. V was clipped by 2 bases and J by 8 bases; unmatched bases: 14. The V gene's germline CDR1 is MGHDK and CDR2 SYGVNS. The DNA of the CDR3 is TGTGCCAGCAGTGAAGCCTACTCTTGGGACAGCAAGGGCTACACCTTC. Translating gives CASSEAYSWDSKGYTF.

The V and J genes are TRBV7-9 and TRBJ1-4; D is ambiguous. Germline V gene sequence: CDR1 SEHNR, CDR2 FQNEAQ (reference sequence). The CDR3 covers 14 residues. V gave up 3 bases and J gave up 3 bases, with 8 bases separating them. CDR3 sequence (DNA): TGTGCCAGCAGCTTTTATAAATCTAATGAAAAACTGTTTTTT. Protein: CASSFYKSNEKLFF.

The chain joins TRBV29-1 to TRBJ1-2; 7 bases line up with TRBD1. This CDR3 comprises 12 residues. Trimming took 6 bases from V and 5 from J; bases not matched to a gene: 6. Germline-derived CDR1 and CDR2 are SQVTM and ANQGSEA. The CDR3 sequence: CSVEDRSYGYTF. The CDR3 region has the DNA TGCAGCGTAGAGGACAGGTCGTATGGCTACACCTTC.

This clone occurred once. The CDR3 sequence is CASSLAAQGAYYGYTF. The CDR3 nucleotides are TGTGCCAGCAGCTTGGCCGCGCAGGGGGCGTATTATGGCTACACCTTC. V is TRBV5-4 and J is TRBJ1-2, with 8 bases lining up with TRBD1. The CDR3 runs 16 residues. Trimming cost V 0 bases and J 5 bases; bases outside gene matches: 9. CDR1 and CDR2 (germline): SGHNT, YYREEE (reference sequence).